This T cell receptor (beta chain) was documented in a study of identical twins. Study results and caveats: Fewer insertions characterized abundant cord blood beta clonotypes, whereas memory repertoires showed none. The models systematically underestimated how much out-of-frame TCR alpha was shared in monozygotic twins.

As regards this clonotype: Its matching antigen is unknown.

TCRdb independently ran MiXCR on the 5' RACE reads; one entry per CDR3 protein. The sample has 500,000 or so distinct CDR3 sequences; 11% to 15% are singletons. CDR3 length: 15 amino acids. Per the germline V gene, CDR1 is SGHTA and CDR2 is FQGNSA. V lost 1 base to trimming and J lost 2 bases, with 8 bases between them. These data also featured in a second study, about yellow fever vaccine responses in identical twins.

This receptor was taken from a woman aged 18 to 35 in good health. The chain couples TRBV7-2 to TRBJ2-2; D is unresolved. The sample was CD4+ T cells sorted from blood. The DNA for the CDR3 is TGTGCCAGCAGCTTAGTCCACACTAACACCGGGGAGCTGTTTTTT. Translated, it gives CASSLVHTNTGELFF. Full variable domain (outside the CDR3, taken from reference TRBV7-2 and TRBJ2-2): GAGVSQSPSNKVTEKGKDVELRCDPISGHTALYWYRQSLGQGLEFLIYFQGNSAPDKSGLPSDRFSAERTGGSVSTLTIQRTQQEDSAVYLCASSLVHTNTGELFFGEGSRLTVL.